This paragraph covers one T cell receptor beta chain sequence. Its antigen is still unknown. This sample stems from a study of blood T cells in healthy people across ages. Using a J-beta primer mix together with a sample-barcoded 5' primer, a second PCR was run for roughly 6 to 12 cycles. Each cDNA molecule received a tag from a template-switch adaptor that had 12 random nucleotides. Each sample provided no less than 3 million CDR3-containing paired-end reads. TCRdb independently ran MiXCR on the 5' RACE reads; one entry per CDR3 protein. This table has 780,000 or so distinct CDR3 sequences, about 55% appearing once. Germline-derived CDR1 and CDR2 are MNHEY and SVGAGI. V lost 7 bases and J lost 1, with 11 bases in between. The CDR3 covers 13 residues. General observations from the study: Long-lived and aged donors differed, with more naive CD4+ cells and higher diversity in the long-lived.

Sequenced sample: blood. V and J are TRBV6-5 and TRBJ2-7; D unresolved. The source of this sequence is a man older than 75 in good health. CDR3 in amino acids: CASTPGKSYEQYF. CDR3 nucleotides: TGTGCCAGCACCCCGGGCAAGTCCTACGAGCAGTACTTC.